A selection of T cell receptor beta chains follows, all from one sample in a study of blood T cell repertoires in COVID-19. Clones were sequenced by immunoSEQ multiplex PCR, and TCRdb holds only the in-frame ones, with some missing. The sample shows about 37,000 clones, roughly 87% of them seen only once. The sequenced sample was peripheral blood. These receptors were collected from a human donor in a cohort sampled during active COVID-19. Each CDR3 is given with its conserved first and last residue.

J: TRBJ1-1
V: TRBV5-1
CDR3: CASSRGGQRTEAFF

J: TRBJ2-7
V: TRBV5-1
CDR3: CASSLDQGAGYEQYF

J: TRBJ2-1
V: TRBV7-3
CDR3: CASSSGLSSYNEQFF

J: TRBJ2-7
V: TRBV6-5
CDR3: CASSRGGDSYEQYF

J: TRBJ2-6
V: TRBV7-3
CDR3: CASSSGGTGANVLTF

J: TRBJ1-2
V: TRBV6-5
CDR3: CASSYQGNYGYTF

J: TRBJ2-5
V: TRBV3-1/TRBV3-2
CDR3: CASSQDGLAGDSQETQYF

J: TRBJ2-2
V: TRBV6-6
CDR3: CASNGGAGGELFF

J: TRBJ2-5
V: TRBV2
CDR3: CASRGTETFPREYF

J: TRBJ2-1
V: TRBV18
CDR3: CASSPTSGGANEQFF

J: TRBJ1-2
V: TRBV30
CDR3: CAWSSIRVGYGYTF

J: TRBJ2-7
V: TRBV19
CDR3: CASSPEAGGPYEQYF

J: TRBJ2-3
V: TRBV3-1/TRBV3-2
CDR3: CASSHITDTQYF

J: TRBJ1-5
V: TRBV21-1
CDR3: CASSDRQGVNQPQHF

J: TRBJ2-2
V: TRBV5-1
CDR3: CASSAGLAGVVGELFF

J: TRBJ2-1
V: TRBV4-3
CDR3: CASSQVPPGAANNEQFF

J: TRBJ1-2
V: TRBV30
CDR3: CAWMGSYYGYTF

J: TRBJ1-5
V: TRBV19
CDR3: CASSPRTGQEQPQHF

J: TRBJ2-1
V: TRBV28
CDR3: CASSSHRIPSGDEQFF

J: TRBJ2-7
V: TRBV7-8
CDR3: CASTKPGGRVDEQYF

J: TRBJ2-5
V: TRBV29-1
CDR3: CSVPTSGQETQYF

J: TRBJ2-1
V: TRBV6-1
CDR3: CASSEGPLERSYNEQFF

J: TRBJ1-5
V: TRBV19
CDR3: CASSIDSAQAHRSQHF

J: TRBJ1-6
V: TRBV7-2
CDR3: CASSSTGAYNSPLHF

J: TRBJ1-2
V: TRBV3-1/TRBV3-2
CDR3: CASSQDPGARANYGYTF

J: TRBJ1-2
V: TRBV28
CDR3: CASSLLEPYYGYTF

J: TRBJ2-7
V: TRBV5-5
CDR3: CASSTRGFDYEQYF

J: TRBJ2-1
V: TRBV7-9
CDR3: CASSGTSGSSYNEQFF

J: TRBJ1-1
V: TRBV21-1
CDR3: CASSKERTASNTEAFF

J: TRBJ2-3
V: TRBV5-6
CDR3: CASSPGLDTDTQYF

J: TRBJ1-1
V: TRBV25-1
CDR3: CASSATGNTEAFF

J: TRBJ2-2
V: TRBV9
CDR3: CASSDRANTGELFF

J: TRBJ2-3
V: TRBV4-1
CDR3: CASSRSYRTSGATDTQYF

J: TRBJ2-3
V: TRBV11-3
CDR3: CASSLGAAQYF

J: TRBJ1-3
V: TRBV4-3
CDR3: CASSPDRAGNTIYF